Each of the 10 T cell receptor beta chains below was sequenced from the same sample in a study of blood T cell repertoires in COVID-19. Repertoires were generated with immunoSEQ multiplex PCR, while TCRdb's copy carries only in-frame clones and drops some. This sample yields 250,000 to 400,000 clones, of which about nine tenths are seen a single time; less than 3.5% belongs to the top ten. The sequenced material came from peripheral blood. Every receptor here comes from a young woman with COVID-19, enrolled during active disease.

The genes are TRBV7-9 and TRBJ2-1; 8 nucleotides line up with TRBD2. This CDR3 spans 16 amino acids. The V segment lost 5 bases and the J segment 6 bases; nucleotides outside the gene matches: 12. CDR1 is SEHNR and CDR2 is FQNEAQ in the germline V gene (reference sequence). The CDR3 DNA sequence: TGTGCCAGCAGCCCCTCTAGCGGGCAGCATGTCAATGAGCAGTTCTTC. Its translation: CASSPSSGQHVNEQFF.

This clone occurred once. Other DNA sequences of this sample code for an identical CDR3. The rearrangement uses TRBV27 and TRBJ1-1, with D possibly being TRBD1 (6 bases). This CDR3 has 13 residues. V was pared by 2 bases and J by 5 bases, with 9 bases between. CDR1 is MNHEY and CDR2 is SMNVEV in the germline V gene (reference sequence). The CDR3 reads CASSLRGGTEAFF. The CDR3 bases are TGTGCCAGCAGTTTAAGGGGGGGAACTGAAGCTTTCTTT.

The chain links TRBV7-6 to TRBJ2-1; D perhaps matches TRBD2 (5 bases). Germline assignment: CDR1 SGHVS and CDR2 FNYEAQ. Trimming cost V 5 bases and J 2 bases, with 10 bases left between them. This CDR3 is 14 amino acids long. In DNA form, the CDR3 reads TGTGCCAGCAGCCTCCGGGAAACCTACAATGAGCAGTTCTTC. As protein: CASSLRETYNEQFF.

This chain connects TRBV7-9 to TRBJ2-5; D might be TRBD1 (6 bases). This CDR3 has 16 residues. The V gene's germline CDR1 is SEHNR and CDR2 FQNEAQ (reference sequence). Trimming took off 3 bases at V and 5 bases at J, with 19 bases between the two ends. CDR3: CASSFLLQGPEETQYF. The CDR3 DNA reads TGTGCCAGCAGCTTTCTTCTACAGGGACCTGAGGAGACCCAGTACTTC.

V is TRBV27 and J is TRBJ1-5, with 9 bases fitting TRBD1. The V segment lost 4 bases and the J segment 5 bases; nucleotides outside the gene matches: 3. Looked up from germline, CDR1 is MNHEY and CDR2 is SMNVEV (reference sequence). This CDR3 spans 14 amino acids. CDR3 loop: CASSSGQGYQPQHF. The CDR3 DNA reads TGTGCCAGCAGTTCGGGACAGGGCTATCAGCCCCAGCATTTT.

This chain links TRBV7-9 with TRBJ2-1; 7 bases are shared with TRBD1. The germline V gene encodes CDR1 SEHNR and CDR2 FQNEAQ (reference sequence). This CDR3 comprises 14 residues. J gave up 9 bases and V 4 bases, and 9 bases lay outside the gene matches. The CDR3 here is CASSSRQGWGEQFF. The CDR3 DNA reads as TGTGCCAGCAGCTCACGACAGGGATGGGGTGAGCAGTTCTTC.

This clone was picked up one time. The chain couples TRBV5-1 to TRBJ1-4, with 11 bases lining up with TRBD1. The junction had 5 bases not matched to a gene; V was cut back by 3 bases and J by 7 bases. This CDR3 is built from 15 residues. The germline V gene encodes CDR1 SGHRS and CDR2 YFSETQ. CDR3 sequence reads: CASSSRTGGVEKLFF. Written as DNA, the CDR3 is TGCGCCAGCAGCTCCCGGACAGGGGGCGTTGAAAAACTGTTTTTT.

This chain links TRBV6-4 with TRBJ1-1; no clear D gene. This CDR3 is built from 16 residues. V dropped 2 bases and J dropped 0 bases, with 13 bases sitting between them. Germline CDR1 and CDR2: MRHNA and SNTAGT. The CDR3 DNA is TGTGCCAGCAGTGACAGGGCGGGAAGTTTGAACACTGAAGCTTTCTTT. Amino acid sequence: CASSDRAGSLNTEAFF.

This rearrangement joins TRBV7-3 to TRBJ2-2; a weak D match, TRBD1 (5 bases). The V and J ends lost 5 bases and 5 bases respectively, with 15 bases between them. The germline gives CDR1 SGHTA, CDR2 FQGTGA. CDR3 size: 15 residues. CDR3 bases: TGTGCCAGCAGCCCCTCTAGACAGTCTACCGGGGAGCTGTTTTTT. Translated: CASSPSRQSTGELFF.

The rearrangement uses TRBV12-3 or TRBV12-4 and TRBJ1-3; no clear D gene. The CDR3 extends over 13 amino acids. The V end lost 3 bases, the J end lost 8 bases, and 11 bases lay between the germline ends. CDR3 DNA: TGTGCCAGCAGTTTTACCCAAGGAGACACCATATATTTT. This codes for CASSFTQGDTIYF.